This is a list of T cell receptor beta chains from one sample in a study of blood T cells in healthy people across ages. TCRdb itself ran the 5' RACE reads through MiXCR, one entry per CDR3 protein. Here the sample spans about 680,000 distinct CDR3 sequences, 49% being singletons. Material: blood. These receptor sequences come from a woman in her fifties or sixties in good health. CDR3s include the opening cysteine and the closing phenylalanine or tryptophan. The D gene is left open where the match is weak. Size is stated for part of the rows, as once, few or many counts, or as a class when the clone is expanded.

d_gene	abundance	v_gene	j_gene	CDR3nt	CDR3aa
.	few	TRBV29-1	TRBJ1-6	TGCAGCGTTGCTCGGGGGGAAGATTCACCCCTCCACTTT	CSVARGEDSPLHF
.	.	TRBV7-9	TRBJ1-1	TGTGCCAGCAGCTCCAACGCCGGACACCTTGAAGCTTTCTTT	CASSSNAGHLEAFF
.	.	TRBV7-3	TRBJ2-7	TGTGCCAGCAGCCCCCCAGGAAGTGGCGAGCAGTACTTC	CASSPPGSGEQYF
TRBD1	.	TRBV2	TRBJ2-7	TGTGCCAGCAGAACGACAGGGGACGAGCAGTACTTC	CASRTTGDEQYF
.	.	TRBV6-2/TRBV6-3	TRBJ2-7	TGTGCCAGCAGGGGGATAGCCTACGAGCAGTACTTC	CASRGIAYEQYF
.	few	TRBV7-3	TRBJ2-1	TGTGCCAGCAGCTTTATGGGGCTAGCGTTCAATGAGCAGTTCTTC	CASSFMGLAFNEQFF
.	.	TRBV20-1	TRBJ2-1	TGCAGTGCTAGAGATATTCGGAACTCCTACAATGAGCAGTTCTTC	CSARDIRNSYNEQFF
.	.	TRBV7-3	TRBJ2-7	TGTGCCAGCAGCTTAAGCCAGTCCTGCGAGCAGTACTTC	CASSLSQSCEQYF
.	many	TRBV7-2	TRBJ2-5	TGTGCCAGCAGCAGGAGTGCTGAGACCCAGTACTTC	CASSRSAETQYF
TRBD2	.	TRBV24-1	TRBJ2-1	TGTGCCACCAGTGATTGGGGGACTAGCGGTGGAAATGAGCAGTTCTTC	CATSDWGTSGGNEQFF
.	.	TRBV20-1	TRBJ1-3	TGCAGTTCACAGGGATCAGGAAACACCATATATTTT	CSSQGSGNTIYF
TRBD2	.	TRBV29-1	TRBJ2-7	TGCAGCGTTTGGTCGTCCCTAGCGGGATACGAGCAGTACTTC	CSVWSSLAGYEQYF
TRBD1	.	TRBV7-2	TRBJ2-7	TGTGCCAGCAGCTTAGGTTGGAGGACAGGGGGCGAGCAGTACTTC	CASSLGWRTGGEQYF
.	.	TRBV12-5	TRBJ2-3	TGTGCTAGTGGTGCACACCTTACAGATACGCAGTATTTT	CASGAHLTDTQYF
TRBD2	few	TRBV20-1	TRBJ2-3	TGCAGTGCTAGAGACCTAGCGGGAGGGCACACAGATACGCAGTATTTT	CSARDLAGGHTDTQYF
.	.	TRBV11-2	TRBJ2-5	TGTGCCGGCAGCTTAGTAAGGCGTTCACAAGAGACCCAGTACTTC	CAGSLVRRSQETQYF
TRBD1	.	TRBV6-2/TRBV6-3	TRBJ2-3	TGTGCCAGCAGTGAGGGACAGGGGACCGCAGATACGCAGTATTTT	CASSEGQGTADTQYF
TRBD2	.	TRBV20-1	TRBJ2-5	TGCAGTGCTAGGCACGCGGGAGAATTCGGGAAGACCCAGTACTTC	CSARHAGEFGKTQYF
.	.	TRBV9	TRBJ1-1	TGTGCCAGCAGCGTAGAAGGGGGGGCCACTGAAGCTTTCTTT	CASSVEGGATEAFF
TRBD1	.	TRBV7-2	TRBJ1-2	TGTGCCAGCAGCGTAGGGGGCGCCTCCTGGGACTATGGCTACACCTTC	CASSVGGASWDYGYTF
TRBD2	.	TRBV20-1	TRBJ2-7	TGCAGTGCTAAGAATAGCGGGAGGGCCGGCGAGCAGTACTTC	CSAKNSGRAGEQYF
.	.	TRBV7-9	TRBJ2-1	TGTGCCAGCAGCGAAAGCCAGGTACGGGAGCAGTTCTTC	CASSESQVREQFF
.	.	TRBV27	TRBJ2-7	TGTGCCAGCAGTTTATCGGAGTCCAGGGCCCTCGAGCAGTACTTC	CASSLSESRALEQYF
TRBD1	.	TRBV27	TRBJ1-6	TGTGCCAGCAGAATAGGGGGCGAGAATTCACCCCTCCACTTT	CASRIGGENSPLHF
.	.	TRBV7-2	TRBJ2-1	TGTGCCAGCAGCTTAGTCGTCAGTTTGGCCGAGCAGTTCTTC	CASSLVVSLAEQFF
.	few	TRBV15	TRBJ2-5	TGTGCCACCAGCAGAGAGATTTCCAGGTATGAGCAGTACTTC	CATSREISRYEQYF